Shown below are 28 T cell receptor beta chains from a single sample sequenced in a study of blood T cell repertoires in COVID-19. Repertoires were generated with immunoSEQ multiplex PCR, while TCRdb's copy carries only in-frame clones and drops some. The table shows around 300,000 clones, with approximately 88% occurring only once. The sequencing input was PBMCs or T cells enriched from blood (not recorded which). The receptors derive from a woman aged 40 to 55 who had recovered from COVID-19.

The rearrangement links TRBV19 to TRBJ1-1; TRBD1 is a possible D gene (5 bases). The CDR3 has 13 residues. Germline V gene sequence: CDR1 LNHDA, CDR2 SQIVND (reference sequence). V lost 6 bases and J lost 1, with 9 bases in between. CDR3 region: CASSVGGNTEAFF. Written as DNA, the CDR3 is TGTGCCAGTAGCGTCGGGGGGAACACTGAAGCTTTCTTT.

CDR3 sequence (DNA): TGTGCCAGCAGCTTGGGAGGGGGCAAAGCTCCCCTCCACTTT. It is translated as CASSLGGGKAPLHF. The chain is built from TRBV5-4 and TRBJ1-6, with 7 bases matching TRBD1. This CDR3 has 14 amino acids. The germline CDR1 and CDR2 sequences are SGHNT and YYREEE (reference sequence). Trimming took 0 bases from V and 13 from J; bases not matched to a gene: 7.

The chain carries TRBV2 and TRBJ2-1; 7 positions match TRBD1. The germline gives CDR1 SNHLY, CDR2 FYNNEI. The CDR3 sequence is 10 residues long. J lost 7 bases, V lost 9 bases, and 0 bases had no gene match. The CDR3: CARGQNEQFF. CDR3 coding DNA: TGTGCCAGGGGACAGAATGAGCAGTTCTTC.

This chain links TRBV5-1 with TRBJ2-5, with 11 bases fitting TRBD1. From germline, CDR1 is SGHRS and CDR2 YFSETQ. The trim removed 7 bases at V and 4 bases at J, leaving 6 bases unmatched. The CDR3 loop spans 14 amino acids. CDR3 nucleotides: TGCGCCAGCTTTAGGACAGGGGGCGCAGAGACCCAGTACTTC. This translates into CASFRTGGAETQYF.

The genes are TRBV5-1 and TRBJ1-1; D is unclear. Trimming stripped 4 bases from V and 5 bases from J, with 12 bases between. This CDR3 region has 13 residues. Germline V gene lookup returns CDR1 SGHRS and CDR2 YFSETQ. DNA of the CDR3: TGCGCCAGCAGCCCCTCGAGGGAGACTGAAGCTTTCTTT. It specifies CASSPSRETEAFF.

The chain joins TRBV19 to TRBJ2-5; 7 bases fit TRBD1. Germline V gene sequence: CDR1 LNHDA, CDR2 SQIVND (reference sequence). Germline trimming cut 7 bases from V and 4 bases from J; bases unmatched to any gene: 6. The CDR3 sequence is 13 residues long. The chain's CDR3 is CASTHRGSETQYF. CDR3 nucleotides: TGTGCCAGTACGCACAGGGGATCAGAGACCCAGTACTTC.

This clone was counted once. This chain links TRBV25-1 with TRBJ2-5, with 10 bases lining up with TRBD2. With V trimmed by 4 bases and J by 4 bases, 9 bases remained unmatched. This CDR3 is built from 16 residues. CDR1 is MGHDK, CDR2 SYGVNS, per germline. The CDR3 protein is CASSGASGSFLETQYF. The CDR3 coding sequence is TGTGCCAGCAGTGGGGCTAGCGGGAGTTTCTTAGAGACCCAGTACTTC.

This chain links TRBV12-1 with TRBJ2-3; the table's D call, TRBD2, has no DNA check behind it. TRBV12-1 represents a pseudogene. This CDR3 is built from 20 residues. In DNA form, the CDR3 reads TGTGCCAGCAGCTTTTATCCACCCCGTGCTAGCGGGAGTTCGGCAGATACGCAGTATTTT. This translates into CASSFYPPRASGSSADTQYF.

The rearrangement uses TRBV20-1 and TRBJ1-4, with D perhaps TRBD1 (5 bases). Trimming took 3 bases from V and 3 from J, leaving 11 bases between them. Germline V gene data show CDR1 as DFQATT and CDR2 as SNEGSKA (reference sequence). The CDR3 has 14 residues. DNA for the CDR3: TGCAGTGCTAGTGCTGGGGCGGCTAATGAAAAACTGTTTTTT. Protein sequence: CSASAGAANEKLFF.

The J gene is TRBJ1-5, the V gene TRBV10-2, with D possibly matching TRBD1 (5 bases). Germline lookup yields CDR1 WSHSY and CDR2 SAAADI. V was trimmed by 2 bases and J by 9 bases, leaving 20 bases between them. There are 16 residues in the CDR3. CDR3: CASSEGGGGALGPQHF. In DNA, the CDR3 is TGCGCCAGCAGTGAGGGAGGAGGAGGGGCCCTAGGGCCCCAGCATTTT.

The rearrangement joins TRBV18 to TRBJ2-5; TRBD2 is a possible D gene (5 bases). This CDR3 has 17 amino acids. V was shortened by 2 bases and J by 2 bases, with 18 bases between the two germline ends. The germline V gene encodes CDR1 KGHSH and CDR2 LQKENI. The DNA for the CDR3 is TGTGCCAGCTCACCAAACGCGGGCGTAAGCCTTCAAGAGACCCAGTACTTC. Its protein is CASSPNAGVSLQETQYF.

The chain has TRBV9 and TRBJ1-2; D might be TRBD1 (5 bases). The CDR3 totals 17 residues. Between the trimmed V and J ends, which lost 4 bases and 7 bases, there was a span of 26 bases. Germline V CDR1 and CDR2: SGDLS, YYNGEE. CDR3 region: CASSLTGLSVPWTGYTF. CDR3 bases: TGTGCCAGCAGCTTAACGGGACTCTCCGTTCCTTGGACTGGCTACACCTTC.

V and J are TRBV19 and TRBJ1-4; perhaps TRBD1 as D (6 bases). This CDR3 contains 15 residues. From germline, CDR1 is LNHDA and CDR2 SQIVND (reference sequence). V was shortened by 5 bases and J by 2 bases, with 12 bases between the two germline ends. DNA of the CDR3: TGTGCCAGTAGTGACAGGAGGACGACTAATGAAAAACTGTTTTTT. It translates to CASSDRRTTNEKLFF.

This clone was found a few times. This chain uses TRBV4-2 with TRBJ2-2; 7 nucleotides match TRBD1. Germline CDR1 is LGHNA and CDR2 is YNFKEQ. The CDR3 loop spans 16 amino acids. V was clipped by 2 bases and J by 5 bases; unmatched bases: 8. As DNA, the CDR3 is TGTGCCAGCAGCCAAATGGTCAGGGGGAGTACCGGGGAGCTGTTTTTT. Translating gives CASSQMVRGSTGELFF.

The V call is TRBV30, the J call TRBJ1-2; D unclear. Germline V gene data show CDR1 as GTSNPN and CDR2 as SVGIG (reference sequence). V lost 6 bases to trimming and J lost 6 bases, with 14 bases between them. The CDR3 has 12 amino acids. The CDR3 DNA sequence: TGTGCCTGTGGAGGTGGAGTGGATGGCTACACCTTC. Translated, it gives CACGGGVDGYTF.

The rearrangement links TRBV7-2 to TRBJ2-2, with 7 bases matching TRBD2. The CDR3 spans 16 residues. In germline, CDR1 is SGHTA, CDR2 FQGNSA. V dropped 5 bases and J dropped 1; count of bases not matched to a gene: 7. The CDR3 loop reads CASSRGASGNTGELFF. Written as DNA, the CDR3 is TGTGCCAGCAGCCGCGGGGCTAGCGGGAACACCGGGGAGCTGTTTTTT.

The gene calls are TRBV6-5 and TRBJ2-7, with 10 bases identical to TRBD2. Looked up from germline, CDR1 is MNHEY and CDR2 is SVGAGI. The trim removed 8 bases at V and 4 bases at J, leaving 11 bases unmatched. The CDR3 has 15 amino acids. CDR3 sequence reads: CASHVRSGRAYEQYF. CDR3 bases: TGTGCCAGCCACGTTAGGAGCGGGAGGGCTTACGAGCAGTACTTC.

J is TRBJ2-2 and V is TRBV27, with D perhaps matching TRBD2 (6 bases). Germline CDR1 and CDR2: MNHEY and SMNVEV (reference sequence). CDR3 size: 13 residues. V lost 6 bases and J lost 6, with 11 bases in between. The CDR3 DNA is TGTGCCAGCAGCCCCGGGACTGCCGGGGAGCTGTTTTTT. It encodes CASSPGTAGELFF.

The chain has TRBV5-1 and TRBJ2-3; no definite D call. Trimming took 4 bases from V and 4 from J, leaving 10 bases between them. The CDR3 loop spans 13 amino acids. Germline values: CDR1 SGHRS, CDR2 YFSETQ. CDR3 bases: TGCGCCAGCAGCCCCCCTCCGTCAGATACGCAGTATTTT. Residues: CASSPPPSDTQYF.

The J gene is TRBJ2-1, the V gene TRBV19; TRBD2 agrees at 12 bases. Germline V lookup: CDR1 LNHDA, CDR2 SQIVND (reference sequence). The CDR3 extends over 15 amino acids. The V gene end was trimmed by 8 bases and the J gene end by 4 bases; junction bases not matched to a gene: 6. This CDR3 reads CASALAGGPYNEQFF. Written as DNA, the CDR3 is TGTGCCAGTGCTCTAGCGGGAGGGCCGTACAATGAGCAGTTCTTC.

The chain recombines TRBV6-2 or TRBV6-3 with TRBJ2-5; TRBD2 matches 8 bases. CDR1 is MNHEY and CDR2 is SVGEGT in the germline V gene. The CDR3 runs to 14 residues. Germline trimming cut 2 bases from V and 4 bases from J; bases unmatched to any gene: 3. The CDR3 loop reads CASSYTTSGETQYF. Written as DNA, the CDR3 is TGTGCCAGCAGTTACACCACTAGCGGAGAGACCCAGTACTTC.

The chain carries TRBV7-2 and TRBJ1-4; no clear D gene. Germline V gives CDR1 SGHTA, CDR2 FQGNSA. The CDR3 is 15 residues long. Trimming removed 1 base from V and 4 bases from J, with 10 bases in between. CDR3 in amino acids: CASSLVRHNNEKLFF. CDR3 coding DNA: TGTGCCAGCAGCTTAGTGCGACATAATAATGAAAAACTGTTTTTT.

The J gene is TRBJ1-6, the V gene TRBV14, with a tentative D call TRBD1 (5 bases). Germline V CDR1 and CDR2: SGHDN, FVKESK. CDR3 length: 15 amino acids. V lost 0 bases, J lost 6 bases, and 9 bases lay in between. The CDR3 loop reads CASSQDSGANSPLHF. The CDR3 DNA reads TGTGCCAGCAGCCAAGACAGTGGGGCTAATTCACCCCTCCACTTT.

The chain couples TRBV4-2 to TRBJ2-7; 11 nucleotides match TRBD2. This CDR3 has 16 residues. Germline V gene data show CDR1 as LGHNA and CDR2 as YNFKEQ. Trimming cost V 1 base and J 2 bases; bases outside gene matches: 4. The DNA for the CDR3 is TGTGCCAGCAGCCAAGGGGGACTAGCGGACCCCTACGAGCAGTACTTC. It translates to CASSQGGLADPYEQYF.

The V call is TRBV4-3, the J call TRBJ1-6; 7 bases are shared with TRBD1. The trim removed 4 bases at V and 9 bases at J, leaving 15 bases unmatched. Germline CDR1 is LGHNA and CDR2 is YSLEER. This CDR3 has 17 amino acids. CDR3 sequence reads: CASSPSSDRDGGSPLHF. CDR3 coding DNA: TGCGCCAGCAGCCCCTCCTCTGACAGGGACGGTGGTTCACCCCTCCACTTT.

V and J are TRBV28 and TRBJ2-7; a possible D gene is TRBD1 (6 bases). The CDR3 is 15 amino acids. Deletions cut 6 bases from V and 1 base from J, with 16 bases between. Germline CDR1 is MDHEN and CDR2 is SYDVKM. The CDR3 coding sequence is TGTGCCAGCAGGGGGGCCAGCGGTGGGTCCTACGAGCAGTACTTC. Encoded protein: CASRGASGGSYEQYF.

V and J are TRBV28 and TRBJ2-1; 7 bases map to TRBD2. The germline V gene encodes CDR1 MDHEN and CDR2 SYDVKM. Losses at the gene ends were 6 bases for V and 4 bases for J; bases not matched to a gene: 15. The CDR3 has 17 amino acids. DNA of the CDR3: TGTGCCAGCAGCGTAAACCCGGGGGGAGTAGGATACAATGAGCAGTTCTTC. Its protein is CASSVNPGGVGYNEQFF.

The chain joins TRBV25-1 to TRBJ1-6, with D maybe TRBD1 (6 bases). Between the trimmed V and J ends, which lost 1 base and 4 bases, there was a span of 11 bases. This CDR3 contains 16 residues. Germline V lookup: CDR1 MGHDK, CDR2 SYGVNS. Here the CDR3 DNA reads TGTGCCAGCAGTGAATCGGGACACCTATATAATTCACCCCTCCACTTT. Amino acids: CASSESGHLYNSPLHF.